The 30 T cell receptor beta chains presented below share a single source sample, sequenced in a study of CD8 T cells in ankylosing spondylitis. TCRdb recomputed calls from the 5' RACE reads with MiXCR, one row per CDR3 protein. The sample lists under 300,000 distinct CDR3 sequences; roughly 18% were seen once. The sample comprised blood, either unsorted or a sorted T cell fraction (not recorded which). The receptors here all came from a male donor with ankylosing spondylitis or in good health (not recorded which).

This clonotype was observed a few times. CDR3 DNA: TGCAGCGTTGAATACGGGACCCCCTACGAGCAGTACTTC. This codes for CSVEYGTPYEQYF. This rearrangement joins TRBV29-1 to TRBJ2-7; D is tentatively TRBD1 or TRBD2 (5 bases each). Germline V lookup: CDR1 SQVTM, CDR2 ANQGSEA. This CDR3 region has 13 residues. V was trimmed by 2 bases and J by 2 bases, leaving 10 bases between them.

This clonotype occurred many times. The chain carries TRBV4-1 and TRBJ2-1, with 10 bases fitting TRBD2. The CDR3 runs to 15 residues. V lost 1 base to trimming and J lost 6 bases; unmatched junction nucleotides: 3. Germline assignment: CDR1 MGHRA and CDR2 YSYEKL. Here the CDR3 reads CASSQAPSGGNEQFF. The CDR3 DNA follows: TGCGCCAGCAGCCAAGCCCCTAGCGGGGGCAATGAGCAGTTCTTC.

The gene calls are TRBV20-1 and TRBJ2-1; the D gene is possibly TRBD1 (6 bases). V was shortened by 0 bases and J by 5 bases, with 11 bases between the two germline ends. The CDR3 has 14 amino acids. CDR1 DFQATT and CDR2 SNEGSKA come from the germline V gene (reference sequence). In nucleotides, the CDR3 is TGCAGTGCTAGAGAGAGGACAGCCGACAATGAGCAGTTCTTC. Protein: CSARERTADNEQFF.

This clonotype was seen only a few times. This rearrangement joins TRBV28 to TRBJ2-5; 8 bases are shared with TRBD2. CDR1 is MDHEN and CDR2 is SYDVKM in the germline V gene. V lost 2 bases to trimming and J lost 3 bases; unmatched junction nucleotides: 17. The CDR3 extends over 19 amino acids. In DNA form, the CDR3 reads TGTGCCAGCAGTTTAGAAGAGTCGGGAGGGCCCTTTTTGGAAGAGACCCAGTACTTC. Translated: CASSLEESGGPFLEETQYF.

This clonotype was counted many times. The chain joins TRBV4-3 to TRBJ2-4, with a weak D call TRBD2 (5 bases). The CDR3 loop spans 15 amino acids. Germline values: CDR1 LGHNA, CDR2 YSLEER. The V end was cut by 0 bases, the J end by 7 bases, with 13 bases between. The CDR3 region has the DNA TGCGCCAGCAGCCAAGACATCCGGAGGCGGAACATTCAGTACTTC. Protein product: CASSQDIRRRNIQYF.

There are a few counts of this clonotype. The chain links TRBV5-5 to TRBJ2-7; TRBD1 is a possible D gene (5 bases). This CDR3 spans 14 amino acids. V was trimmed by 3 bases and J by 2 bases, leaving 12 bases between them. Germline assignment: CDR1 SGHKS and CDR2 YYEKEE (reference sequence). CDR3 loop: CASSSAAGTYEQYF. The CDR3 DNA reads TGTGCCAGCAGCTCCGCAGCAGGGACCTACGAGCAGTACTTC.

With respect to this clonotype: A read error may account for a junction end that differs from germline. In DNA, the CDR3 is TGTACCAGCAGTTTCGAGCCCAGCGGGGTTGCTGGCACAGATACGCAGTATTTT. This codes for CTSSFEPSGVAGTDTQYF. V is TRBV12-3 or TRBV12-4 and J is TRBJ2-3, with 7 bases that match TRBD2. This CDR3 has 18 residues.

This clonotype occurred a few times. The chain couples TRBV11-2 to TRBJ2-1, with 12 nucleotides matching TRBD2. The V gene's germline CDR1 is SGHAT and CDR2 FQNNGV. The CDR3 length is 20 residues. J lost 0 bases, V lost 5 bases, and 14 bases had no gene match. Written as DNA, the CDR3 is TGTGCCAGCAGCCCGAGTATCCTAGCGGGAGGGCTCAGCTCCTACAATGAGCAGTTCTTC. Its translation is CASSPSILAGGLSSYNEQFF. Combining the CDR3 with reference TRBV11-2 and TRBJ2-1 gives the whole variable domain EAGVAQSPRYKIIEKRQSVAFWCNPISGHATLYWYQQILGQGPKLLIQFQNNGVVDDSQLPKDRFSAERLKGVDSTLKIQPAKLEDSAVYLCASSPSILAGGLSSYNEQFFGPGTRLTVL.

The genes are TRBV4-1 and TRBJ2-2; D remains ambiguous. From germline, CDR1 is MGHRA and CDR2 YSYEKL. This CDR3 contains 15 residues. Trimming took off 4 bases at V and 2 bases at J, with 11 bases between the two ends. The chain's CDR3 is CASSPGPQNTGELFF. The CDR3 region has the DNA TGCGCCAGCAGCCCCGGGCCACAAAACACCGGGGAGCTGTTTTTT.

This clonotype was recorded at least ten times. V usage is TRBV4-1 and J usage is TRBJ2-3; D may match TRBD1 or TRBD2 (5 bases each). This CDR3 comprises 17 residues. Germline values: CDR1 MGHRA, CDR2 YSYEKL. Trimming shortened V by 2 bases and J by 5 bases, and 20 bases separated the two germline ends. CDR3 sequence: CASSQPREGPVIDTQYF. The CDR3 DNA follows: TGCGCCAGCAGCCAACCCCGAGAGGGACCCGTAATAGATACGCAGTATTTT.

J is TRBJ1-2 and V is TRBV5-6; no definite D call. The ends were cut back, 0 bases at V and 2 bases at J, with 5 bases in the middle. The CDR3 runs to 13 residues. Germline-derived CDR1 and CDR2 are SGHDT and YYEEEE. CDR3 nucleotides: TGTGCCAGCAGCTTGGGGGGAAACTATGGCTACACCTTC. It specifies CASSLGGNYGYTF.

This clonotype turned up a few times. The V and J genes are TRBV29-1 and TRBJ2-7, with 9 nucleotides matching TRBD1. The CDR3 is 12 residues long. Per the germline V gene, CDR1 is SQVTM and CDR2 is ANQGSEA. V dropped 6 bases and J dropped 3; count of bases not matched to a gene: 3. Written as DNA, the CDR3 is TGCAGCGTGGGGACAGGGAACTACGAGCAGTACTTC. It is translated as CSVGTGNYEQYF.

This clonotype was observed a few times. The genes are TRBV29-1 and TRBJ2-1; D is ambiguous. Germline-derived CDR1 and CDR2 are SQVTM and ANQGSEA. This CDR3 is 14 amino acids long. Trimming removed 4 bases at V and 3 bases at J, with 13 bases between. This CDR3 reads CSVGVEQIYNEQFF. The CDR3 DNA follows: TGCAGCGTTGGTGTTGAGCAGATCTACAATGAGCAGTTCTTC.

This clonotype was recorded a few times. The V gene is TRBV5-1, the J gene TRBJ2-5; D gene unclear. From germline, CDR1 is SGHRS and CDR2 YFSETQ. The ends were cut back, 0 bases at V and 5 bases at J, with 2 bases in the middle. The CDR3 runs to 11 residues. CDR3 nucleotides: TGCGCCAGCAGCTTGGTTGAGACCCAGTACTTC. Its protein is CASSLVETQYF.

A few counts support this clonotype. The V and J genes are TRBV27 and TRBJ2-5, with a tentative D call TRBD2 (5 bases). The germline V and J ends were trimmed by 6 bases and 0 bases, with 11 bases remaining between them. CDR1 and CDR2 from the germline V gene are MNHEY and SMNVEV (reference sequence). The CDR3 is 14 amino acids. The CDR3 region is CASREGTDQETQYF. CDR3 bases: TGTGCCAGCAGAGAGGGTACCGACCAAGAGACCCAGTACTTC.

This clonotype was observed at least ten times. The V call is TRBV6-2 or TRBV6-3, the J call TRBJ2-7; D ambiguous. The CDR3 extends over 11 amino acids. CDR1 and CDR2 (germline): MNHEY, SVGEGT. Trimming pared 0 bases from V and 7 bases from J, leaving 4 bases between. The CDR3 here is CASSYSWEQYF. CDR3 sequence (DNA): TGTGCCAGCAGTTACTCGTGGGAGCAGTACTTC.

In this sample, this clonotype turned up many times. The chain uses TRBV9 and TRBJ2-1, with D unclear. The germline V gene has CDR1 SGDLS and CDR2 YYNGEE. The CDR3 runs 12 residues. The V end was cut by 5 bases, the J end by 5 bases, with 8 bases between. The CDR3 region is CASSDLNNEQFF. In DNA, the CDR3 is TGTGCCAGCAGTGACCTCAACAATGAGCAGTTCTTC.

The chain uses TRBV7-2 and TRBJ2-7; the match to TRBD2 covers 8 bases. The germline V gene encodes CDR1 SGHTA and CDR2 FQGNSA. The CDR3 has 17 amino acids. The J segment lost 0 bases and the V segment lost 5 bases, leaving 12 bases of the junction unmatched. CDR3 bases: TGTGCCAGCAGCCAGCCAACGACGACTAGCGTCTCCTACGAGCAGTACTTC. Residues: CASSQPTTTSVSYEQYF.

The chain recombines TRBV7-9 with TRBJ2-7; TRBD1 aligns across 12 bases. The CDR3 has 15 residues. J was trimmed by 2 bases and V by 5 bases; bases with no gene match: 4. Germline lookup yields CDR1 SEHNR and CDR2 FQNEAQ (reference sequence). The CDR3 nucleotides read TGTGCCAGCAGCGAGGGACAGGGGGCTGCCTACGAGCAGTACTTC. As protein: CASSEGQGAAYEQYF.

This clonotype was seen many times. The V call is TRBV4-3, the J call TRBJ1-6; the match to TRBD1 covers 9 bases. With V trimmed by 3 bases and J by 9 bases, 9 bases remained unmatched. Germline V gives CDR1 LGHNA, CDR2 YSLEER. CDR3 size: 16 residues. This CDR3 is CASSQATGTGSSPLHF. CDR3 in DNA: TGCGCCAGCAGCCAGGCAACCGGGACAGGGTCTTCACCCCTCCACTTT.

There are a few counts of this clonotype. The genes are TRBV28 and TRBJ1-1; D not resolved. The CDR3 spans 14 residues. The V gene lost 2 bases and the J gene lost 1 base, with 8 bases spanning the gap. CDR1 is MDHEN, CDR2 SYDVKM, per germline. As DNA, the CDR3 is TGTGCCAGCAGTTTAATCACAGCGAACACTGAAGCTTTCTTT. Protein sequence: CASSLITANTEAFF.

V gene TRBV6-2 or TRBV6-3 combines with J gene TRBJ1-5; TRBD1 agrees at 9 bases. There are 15 residues in the CDR3. After removal of 6 bases from V and 1 base from J, the junction contained 4 bases not matched to a gene. CDR1 is MNHEY, CDR2 SVGEGT, per germline. The CDR3 DNA reads as TGTGCCAGCAGACCGGACAGGGGAAGCAATCAGCCCCAGCATTTT. Protein: CASRPDRGSNQPQHF.

This chain uses TRBV20-1 with TRBJ1-1; D gene unclear. The V gene lost 8 bases and the J gene lost 8 bases, with 12 bases spanning the gap. The CDR3 extends over 10 amino acids. Per germline, CDR1 DFQATT and CDR2 SNEGSKA (reference sequence). The chain's CDR3 is CSPAAEEAFF. Here the CDR3 DNA reads TGCAGTCCGGCGGCAGAAGAAGCTTTCTTT.

This clonotype turned up a few times. V gene TRBV4-2 combines with J gene TRBJ2-5; D may be TRBD2 (5 bases). Trimming pared 2 bases from V and 3 bases from J, leaving 7 bases between. This CDR3 region has 13 residues. CDR1 LGHNA and CDR2 YNFKEQ come from the germline V gene. CDR3: CASSQIGEETQYF. CDR3 nucleotide sequence: TGTGCCAGCAGCCAAATCGGGGAAGAGACCCAGTACTTC.

The chain joins TRBV5-6 to TRBJ2-2, with D hard to call. The CDR3 runs to 13 residues. Per the germline V gene, CDR1 is SGHDT and CDR2 is YYEEEE. Trimming left V 2 bases short and J 6 bases short, with 8 bases between. CDR3 region: CASSFSTSGELFF. In DNA, the CDR3 is TGTGCCAGCAGCTTTTCGACGTCCGGGGAGCTGTTTTTT.

The rearrangement uses TRBV5-6 and TRBJ2-1; 9 bases are a match to TRBD2. This CDR3 region has 16 residues. Unmatched junction bases numbered 3, after V lost 1 base and J lost 1 base. Germline CDR1 reads SGHDT; CDR2 reads YYEEEE. This chain's CDR3 is CASSLFSGSSYNEQFF. The CDR3, as DNA: TGTGCCAGCAGCTTGTTTAGCGGGAGTTCCTACAATGAGCAGTTCTTC.

The V call is TRBV7-8, the J call TRBJ2-4, with TRBD1 matching 11 bases. The CDR3 runs 17 residues. The V gene's germline CDR1 is SGHVS and CDR2 FQNEAQ. Losses at the gene ends were 5 bases for V and 5 bases for J; bases not matched to a gene: 11. The CDR3 DNA sequence: TGTGCCAGCAGCATAATCTGGACAGGGGGCGGAGAAAACATTCAGTACTTC. Its protein product is CASSIIWTGGGENIQYF. The full variable domain, its missing parts supplied by reference TRBV7-8 and TRBJ2-4, is GAGVSQSPRYKVAKRGQDVALRCDPISGHVSLFWYQQALGQGPEFLTYFQNEAQLDKSGLPSDRFFAERPEGSVSTLKIQRTQQEDSAVYLCASSIIWTGGGENIQYFGAGTRLSVL.

The chain is built from TRBV30 and TRBJ2-1, with 16 bases that match TRBD2. V shed 7 bases, J shed 13 bases, and the junction held 10 bases outside the gene matches. Germline V gene data show CDR1 as GTSNPN and CDR2 as SVGIG (reference sequence). The CDR3 covers 14 residues. The DNA for the CDR3 is TGTGCCTCCGAACCCGGGACTAGCGGGAGGGCTCAGTTCTTC. The encoded protein is CASEPGTSGRAQFF.

The V call is TRBV9, the J call TRBJ2-7; 9 bases match TRBD1. CDR1 SGDLS and CDR2 YYNGEE come from the germline V gene. The ends lost 4 bases at V and 2 bases at J; junction bases unmatched: 7. CDR3 size: 15 residues. The CDR3 protein is CASSPEGQGAYEQYF. CDR3 DNA sequence: TGTGCCAGCAGCCCCGAGGGACAGGGAGCCTACGAGCAGTACTTC.

The chain carries TRBV12-3 or TRBV12-4 and TRBJ2-7; 7 bases match TRBD1. Trimming cost V 5 bases and J 0 bases; bases outside gene matches: 4. The CDR3 consists of 14 residues. The CDR3 loop reads CASSGDSISYEQYF. CDR3 nucleotide sequence: TGTGCCAGCAGTGGGGACAGTATCTCCTACGAGCAGTACTTC.